The 13 T cell receptor beta chains reported below all come from one sample, sequenced in a study of human T cells and chemical hapten exposure. TCRdb reanalysed the RACE reads using MiXCR and keeps one entry per CDR3 protein. The data contain roughly 380,000 distinct CDR3 sequences, around 6% of them singletons. Time point noted: patch test 2, 6 weeks after DPC sensitization. Treatment: therapeutic diphenylcyclopropenone sensitization with weekly scalp DPC. The starting material was whole blood, obtained in connection with sensitization to the hapten diphenylcyclopropenone (DPC). All receptors derive from a woman between 18 and 30 years old with alopecia areata. Some clones in this sample may be carry-over from other donors' samples.

This clonotype was detected many times. The chain joins TRBV29-1 to TRBJ2-7; 8 positions agree with TRBD2. CDR3 length: 14 amino acids. J gave up 0 bases and V 7 bases, and 8 bases lay outside the gene matches. Germline CDR1 reads SQVTM; CDR2 reads ANQGSEA. The CDR3 protein is CSASGPTSSYEQYF. CDR3 sequence (DNA): TGCAGCGCTAGCGGGCCCACCAGCTCCTACGAGCAGTACTTC.

Remarks on this clonotype: A much more abundant neighbour one base away suggests this may be a read error. CDR3 in DNA: TGTGCCAGCTTATATCGACATTCCGGGACAGGGGCGAGAAGGACAGATACGCAGTATTTT. Encoded protein: CASLYRHSGTGARRTDTQYF. This chain connects TRBV6-2 or TRBV6-3 to TRBJ2-3; 10 positions match TRBD1. V trimming: 8 bases; J trimming: 3 bases; junction bases outside the gene matches: 23. This CDR3 has 20 residues. CDR1 is MNHEY, CDR2 SVGEGT, per germline.

This clonotype was observed a handful of times. The rearrangement links TRBV4-1 to TRBJ2-1; TRBD1 matches at 8 bases. CDR1 is MGHRA, CDR2 YSYEKL, per germline. The CDR3 is 17 residues long. V lost 6 bases and J lost 0; bases outside the gene matches: 10. The CDR3 sequence is CASSSQGAPSSYNEQFF. CDR3 in DNA: TGCGCCAGCAGTTCGCAGGGGGCGCCGAGCTCCTACAATGAGCAGTTCTTC.

The chain combines TRBV5-1 with TRBJ2-3; 10 bases line up with TRBD2. The V segment lost 0 bases and the J segment 1 base; nucleotides outside the gene matches: 8. CDR3 length equals 18 residues. Per the germline V gene, CDR1 is SGHRS and CDR2 is YFSETQ. CDR3 sequence reads: CASSLAPSGGRGTDTQYF. CDR3 sequence (DNA): TGCGCCAGCAGCTTGGCCCCTAGCGGGGGCCGGGGCACAGATACGCAGTATTTT.

The chain has TRBV6-5 and TRBJ1-6; the match to TRBD1 covers 12 bases. Germline loops: CDR1 MNHEY, CDR2 SVGAGI. The length of the CDR3 is 16 residues. V lost 2 bases, J lost 14 bases, and 10 bases stayed unmatched. CDR3 sequence reads: CASSYNSGTGGRALHF. The CDR3 coding sequence is TGTGCCAGCAGTTACAACTCCGGGACAGGGGGCCGCGCCCTCCACTTT.

In its sample, this clonotype was seen many times. V and J are TRBV5-1 and TRBJ2-1; D remains unclear. V lost 4 bases and J 8 bases, leaving 13 bases between the germline ends. Germline lookup yields CDR1 SGHRS and CDR2 YFSETQ. This CDR3 is 13 amino acids long. CDR3: CASSLVDIYEQFF. In nucleotides, the CDR3 is TGCGCCAGCAGCCTTGTCGACATTTATGAGCAGTTCTTC.

The CDR3 DNA is TGTGCCAGCAGTTATCGGGGGGGCTTCCACAATGAGCAGTTCTTC. Its translation: CASSYRGGFHNEQFF. The rearrangement links TRBV6-2 or TRBV6-3 to TRBJ2-1, with 8 bases matching TRBD2. The CDR3 contains 15 residues. CDR1 is MNHEY and CDR2 is SVGEGT in the germline V gene. The ends lost 3 bases at V and 5 bases at J; junction bases unmatched: 6.

This clonotype was detected only a few times. The chain employs TRBV12-3 or TRBV12-4 and TRBJ2-5; 13 bases agree with TRBD2. The ends lost 6 bases at V and 3 bases at J; junction bases unmatched: 4. CDR3 length equals 15 residues. Here the CDR3 DNA reads TGTGCCAGCAGCGCCGGGACTAGCGGGGAAGAGACCCAGTACTTC. Translation: CASSAGTSGEETQYF.

This clonotype was observed at least ten times. The V call is TRBV29-1, the J call TRBJ1-1, with TRBD1 matching over 8 bases. V shed 6 bases, J shed 5 bases, and the junction held 8 bases outside the gene matches. The CDR3 is made up of 13 amino acids. The germline V gene encodes CDR1 SQVTM and CDR2 ANQGSEA. Written as DNA, the CDR3 is TGCAGCGTGGCGGACAGGGATCGGACTGAAGCTTTCTTT. As protein: CSVADRDRTEAFF.

This clonotype was picked up many times. This chain joins TRBV18 and TRBJ1-1; D unclear. This CDR3 has 15 residues. Germline V gives CDR1 KGHSH, CDR2 LQKENI. V lost 3 bases and J lost 1, with 12 bases in between. The CDR3 nucleotides read TGTGCCAGCTCACCTCCGGGCCCAGGGAACACTGAAGCTTTCTTT. This gives the protein CASSPPGPGNTEAFF.

A few counts support this clonotype. The chain links TRBV29-1 to TRBJ2-7; D perhaps matches TRBD2 (6 bases). Germline V gene data show CDR1 as SQVTM and CDR2 as ANQGSEA. This CDR3 is 14 amino acids long. V was shortened by 4 bases and J by 1 base, with 14 bases between the two germline ends. CDR3 DNA: TGCAGCGTTGCCGCAGGGACTTTTTCCTACGAGCAGTACTTC. Translation gives CSVAAGTFSYEQYF.

The rearrangement uses TRBV2 and TRBJ1-3; unclear D gene. The CDR3 spans 14 residues. The V end lost 2 bases, the J end lost 10 bases, and 15 bases lay between the germline ends. Germline V gives CDR1 SNHLY, CDR2 FYNNEI. This CDR3 is CASSEIPSHGTIYF. As DNA, the CDR3 is TGTGCCAGCAGTGAAATCCCTTCTCACGGGACCATATATTTT. The full variable domain, with the rest looked up from reference TRBV2 and TRBJ1-3, is EPEVTQTPSHQVTQMGQEVILRCVPISNHLYFYWYRQILGQKVEFLVSFYNNEISEKSEIFDDQFSVERPDGSNFTLKIRSTKLEDSAMYFCASSEIPSHGTIYFGEGSWLTVV.

This clonotype has a count of ten or more. The chain is built from TRBV6-5 and TRBJ1-3; D is ambiguous. Germline loops: CDR1 MNHEY, CDR2 SVGAGI. V was shortened by 10 bases and J by 4 bases, with 14 bases between the two germline ends. The CDR3 spans 13 residues. CDR3 sequence reads: CATVNPGGNTIYF. Written as DNA, the CDR3 is TGTGCCACCGTAAACCCGGGGGGAAACACCATATATTTT.